These T cell receptor beta chains were read from a single sample in a study of cytomegalovirus exposure and HLA in healthy donors. TCRdb's table, derived via immunoSEQ multiplex PCR, lists solely in-frame clones and lacks some. The data hold about 110,000 clones, with 60% to 75% observed a single time. Sequenced material: PBMCs. All receptors derive from a male donor in good health and CMV-seropositive. Both conserved end residues are part of each CDR3. Fields, in order: V gene, J gene, CDR3 protein.

V: TRBV21-1
J: TRBJ2-5
CDR3: CASSKGPLLAVQETQYF

V: TRBV7-6
J: TRBJ2-7
CDR3: CASSLGTGSGYEQYF

V: TRBV19
J: TRBJ1-4
CDR3: CASSDRGDEKLFF

V: TRBV29-1
J: TRBJ2-7
CDR3: CSAATGTGGVGYEQYF

V: TRBV5-1
J: TRBJ1-6
CDR3: CASSFISDSVSPLHF

V: TRBV6-1
J: TRBJ1-2
CDR3: CASRPDRRPNYGYTF

V: TRBV5-6
J: TRBJ1-2
CDR3: CASSSTDRARYGYTF

V: TRBV6-6
J: TRBJ1-2
CDR3: CASSGQNYGYTF

V: TRBV6-6
J: TRBJ1-1
CDR3: CASSKEDEAFF

V: TRBV7-9
J: TRBJ1-2
CDR3: CASTSTQGANYGYTF

V: TRBV6-5
J: TRBJ2-1
CDR3: CASSYREGNEQFF

V: TRBV28
J: TRBJ2-5
CDR3: CASSPSGQASQETQYF

V: TRBV11-2
J: TRBJ2-1
CDR3: CASSLVRSVASGKHNEQFF

V: TRBV30
J: TRBJ1-1
CDR3: CAWSVRAGGHTEAFF

V: TRBV18
J: TRBJ1-5
CDR3: CASSLYRDGNQPQHF

V: TRBV28
J: TRBJ2-1
CDR3: CASNPPGNEQFF

V: TRBV6-1
J: TRBJ2-3
CDR3: CASSGQVSTDTQYF

V: TRBV5-1
J: TRBJ2-1
CDR3: CASSFIGTSDYNEQFF

V: TRBV5-6
J: TRBJ1-2
CDR3: CASSHQGTGAPNYGYTF

V: TRBV28
J: TRBJ1-4
CDR3: CASSFQGEKLFF